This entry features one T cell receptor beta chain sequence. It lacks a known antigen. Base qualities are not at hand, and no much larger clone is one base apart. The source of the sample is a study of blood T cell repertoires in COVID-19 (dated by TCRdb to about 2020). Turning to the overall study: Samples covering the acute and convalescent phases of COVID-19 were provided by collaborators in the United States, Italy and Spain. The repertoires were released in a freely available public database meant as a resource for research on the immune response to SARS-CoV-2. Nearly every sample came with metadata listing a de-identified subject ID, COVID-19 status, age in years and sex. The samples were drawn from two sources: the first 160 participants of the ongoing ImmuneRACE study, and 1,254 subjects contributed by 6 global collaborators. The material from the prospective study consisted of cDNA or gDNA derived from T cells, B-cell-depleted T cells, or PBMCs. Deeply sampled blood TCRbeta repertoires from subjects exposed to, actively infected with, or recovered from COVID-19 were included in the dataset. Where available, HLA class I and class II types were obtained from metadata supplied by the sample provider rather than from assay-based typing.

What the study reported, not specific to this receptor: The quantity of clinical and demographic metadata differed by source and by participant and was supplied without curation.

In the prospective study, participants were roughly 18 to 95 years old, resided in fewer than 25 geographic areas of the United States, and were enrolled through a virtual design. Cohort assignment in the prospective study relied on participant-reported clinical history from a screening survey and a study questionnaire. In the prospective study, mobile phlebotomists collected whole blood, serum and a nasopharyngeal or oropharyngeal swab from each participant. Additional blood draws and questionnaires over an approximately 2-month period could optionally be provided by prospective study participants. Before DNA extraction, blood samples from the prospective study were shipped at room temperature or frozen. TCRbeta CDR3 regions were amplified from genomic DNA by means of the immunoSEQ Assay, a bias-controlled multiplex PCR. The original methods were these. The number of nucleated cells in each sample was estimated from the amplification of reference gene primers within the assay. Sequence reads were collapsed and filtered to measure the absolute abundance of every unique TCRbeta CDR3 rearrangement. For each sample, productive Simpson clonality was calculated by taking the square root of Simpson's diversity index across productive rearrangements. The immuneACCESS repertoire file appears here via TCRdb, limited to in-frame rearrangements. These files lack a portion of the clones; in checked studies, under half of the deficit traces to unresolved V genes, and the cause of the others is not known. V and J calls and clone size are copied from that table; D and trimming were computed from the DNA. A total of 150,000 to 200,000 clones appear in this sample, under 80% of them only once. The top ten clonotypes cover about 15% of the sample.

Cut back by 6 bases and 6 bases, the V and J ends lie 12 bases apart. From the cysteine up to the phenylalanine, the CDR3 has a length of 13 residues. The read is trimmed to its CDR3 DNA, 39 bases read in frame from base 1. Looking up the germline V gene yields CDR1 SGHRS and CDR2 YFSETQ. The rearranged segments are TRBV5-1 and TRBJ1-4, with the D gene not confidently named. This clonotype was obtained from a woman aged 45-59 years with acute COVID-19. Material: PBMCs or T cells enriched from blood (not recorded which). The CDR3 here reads CASNEGLDEKLFF. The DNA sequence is TGCGCCAGCAATGAGGGATTAGATGAAAAACTGTTTTTT.